One sample yielded the 27 T cell receptor beta chains listed below, sequenced in a study of T cell responses to AZD1222 COVID-19 vaccine. Sequencing was performed with immunoSEQ multiplex PCR; in TCRdb, only in-frame clones are kept and a portion is missing. The repertoire holds about 130,000 clones, with less than 95% as singletons. The sequencing here drew on peripheral blood, taken on day 0 of MenACWY control vaccination. The receptors shown here come from an adult in good health.

The sample holds one count of this clone. The genes are TRBV2 and TRBJ1-6; D is unresolved. With 6 bases removed from V and 0 bases from J, the gap between germline ends came to 12 bases. The CDR3 is made up of 16 amino acids. Germline values: CDR1 SNHLY, CDR2 FYNNEI. CDR3: CASRVERSSYNSPLHF. CDR3 in DNA: TGTGCCAGCAGGGTAGAGCGCAGCTCCTATAATTCACCCCTCCACTTT.

This rearrangement joins TRBV7-8 to TRBJ1-3, with TRBD1 matching 7 bases. With V trimmed by 5 bases and J by 4 bases, 8 bases remained unmatched. The CDR3 runs to 15 residues. In germline, CDR1 is SGHVS, CDR2 FQNEAQ. In nucleotides, the CDR3 is TGTGCCAGCAGCACAAGACAGGGTACCGGAAACACCATATATTTT. Translating it yields CASSTRQGTGNTIYF.

The chain combines TRBV2 with TRBJ2-7; the match to TRBD2 covers 7 bases. V gave up 2 bases and J gave up 0 bases; unmatched junction bases: 4. Germline CDR1 is SNHLY and CDR2 is FYNNEI. The length of the CDR3 is 15 residues. The CDR3 region is CASSELAESSYEQYF. In nucleotides, the CDR3 is TGTGCCAGCAGTGAACTAGCGGAGAGCTCCTACGAGCAGTACTTC.

The chain uses TRBV2 and TRBJ2-2, with 12 bases aligning to TRBD2. The CDR3 spans 16 residues. Germline V gene sequence: CDR1 SNHLY, CDR2 FYNNEI. The V gene end was trimmed by 7 bases and the J gene end by 3 bases; junction bases not matched to a gene: 6. The CDR3 sequence is CASIPSGGAYTGELFF. In DNA, the CDR3 is TGTGCCAGCATCCCTAGCGGGGGGGCTTACACCGGGGAGCTGTTTTTT.

The rearrangement links TRBV7-2 to TRBJ1-5; D is perhaps TRBD1 (6 bases). The V and J ends lost 5 bases and 7 bases respectively, with 21 bases between them. CDR1 is SGHTA, CDR2 FQGNSA, per germline. CDR3 length: 16 residues. The CDR3 region has the DNA TGTGCCAGCAGCCCAGAGACAGGACTAGCGGGGCAGCCCCAGCATTTT. This translates into CASSPETGLAGQPQHF.

This clone was recorded only once. CDR3 coding DNA: TGTGCCAGCAGTCTCGGACAGGGACATCAGCCCCAGCATTTT. Translated, it gives CASSLGQGHQPQHF. The chain uses TRBV28 and TRBJ1-5, with TRBD1 matching over 8 bases. With 5 bases clipped from V and 5 bases from J, the junction kept 5 bases outside the gene matches. Germline assignment: CDR1 MDHEN and CDR2 SYDVKM. CDR3 length: 14 residues.

The J gene is TRBJ2-2, the V gene TRBV3-1 (or the pseudogene TRBV3-2); 8 nucleotides agree with TRBD2. V was pared by 3 bases and J by 1 base, with 4 bases of the junction left unmatched. CDR1 LGHDT and CDR2 YNNKEL come from the germline V gene (reference sequence). The CDR3 loop spans 16 amino acids. The DNA for the CDR3 is TGTGCCAGCAGCCAGGGTAGCGGGGTGAACACCGGGGAGCTGTTTTTT. Its translation is CASSQGSGVNTGELFF.

The chain couples TRBV3-1 (or the pseudogene TRBV3-2) to TRBJ2-7; the match to TRBD1 covers 12 bases. Germline values: CDR1 LGHDT, CDR2 YNNKEL (reference sequence). V dropped 7 bases and J dropped 6; count of bases not matched to a gene: 7. This CDR3 has 14 amino acids. DNA for the CDR3: TGTGCCAGCAAGAGGGGACAGGGGGCATCCGAGCAGTACTTC. This sequence encodes CASKRGQGASEQYF.

The J gene is TRBJ1-2, the V gene TRBV6-5; maybe TRBD1 (6 bases). Germline V gene data show CDR1 as MNHEY and CDR2 as SVGAGI. The V end was cut by 9 bases, the J end by 4 bases, with 12 bases between. The CDR3 runs to 12 residues. In DNA form, the CDR3 reads TGTGCCAGTCGACAGGACGCCTATGGCTACACCTTC. It yields the protein CASRQDAYGYTF.

The V and J genes are TRBV25-1 and TRBJ2-3; 7 bases are a match to TRBD2. Trimming took 7 bases from V and 3 from J; bases not matched to a gene: 7. Looked up from germline, CDR1 is MGHDK and CDR2 is SYGVNS. The CDR3 loop spans 14 amino acids. The CDR3 region is CASNSGFTTDTQYF. CDR3 DNA sequence: TGTGCCAGCAATAGCGGGTTTACGACAGATACGCAGTATTTT. The whole variable domain, remainder taken from reference TRBV25-1 and TRBJ2-3, is EADIYQTPRYLVIGTGKKITLECSQTMGHDKMYWYQQDPGMELHLIHYSYGVNSTEKGDLSSESTVSRIRTEHFPLTLESARPSHTSQYLCASNSGFTTDTQYFGPGTRLTVL.

This chain links TRBV7-2 with TRBJ1-6, with D perhaps TRBD1 (6 bases). Germline CDR1 reads SGHTA; CDR2 reads FQGNSA. CDR3 length equals 15 residues. Trimming removed 5 bases from V and 5 bases from J, with 13 bases in between. In DNA, the CDR3 is TGTGCCAGCAGCCCTGCGGGGGGCAATAATTCACCCCTCCACTTT. It yields the protein CASSPAGGNNSPLHF. The full variable domain, in which reference TRBV7-2 and TRBJ1-6 provide the parts outside the CDR3, is GAGVSQSPSNKVTEKGKDVELRCDPISGHTALYWYRQSLGQGLEFLIYFQGNSAPDKSGLPSDRFSAERTGGSVSTLTIQRTQQEDSAVYLCASSPAGGNNSPLHFGNGTRLTVT.

The rearrangement joins TRBV15 to TRBJ2-7; 12 bases are a match to TRBD1. The CDR3 consists of 15 residues. Germline V gene data show CDR1 as LNHNV and CDR2 as YYDKDF (reference sequence). Trimming at V came to 5 bases and at J to 7 bases, leaving 9 bases not matched to a gene. CDR3 nucleotide sequence: TGTGCCACCAGCGATCGGGACAGGGGGCGGAGAGAGCAGTACTTC. Amino acids: CATSDRDRGRREQYF.

The chain has TRBV11-2 and TRBJ1-1; tentative D call: TRBD1 (5 bases). Per germline, CDR1 SGHAT and CDR2 FQNNGV. The CDR3 has 13 residues. Trimming stripped 5 bases from V and 5 bases from J, with 12 bases between. The chain's CDR3 is CASSPGTTTEAFF. DNA for the CDR3: TGTGCCAGCAGCCCAGGGACCACGACTGAAGCTTTCTTT.

The V gene is TRBV12-3 or TRBV12-4, the J gene TRBJ2-3; D gene unclear. This CDR3 is built from 12 residues. The V gene lost 6 bases and the J gene lost 4 bases, with 8 bases spanning the gap. This CDR3 is CASSSLADTQYF. The DNA of the CDR3 is TGTGCCAGCAGCTCCCTAGCAGATACGCAGTATTTT.

V usage is TRBV11-2 and J usage is TRBJ2-7; possible D gene TRBD2, 6 bases. Trimming cost V 2 bases and J 4 bases, with 12 bases left between them. In germline, CDR1 is SGHAT, CDR2 FQNNGV. The CDR3 length is 14 residues. The CDR3 here is CASSLSTGTYEQYV. The CDR3 nucleotides read TGTGCCAGCAGCTTATCAACCGGGACTTACGAGCAGTACGTC.

This chain uses TRBV6-2 or TRBV6-3 with TRBJ2-3; D ambiguous. The CDR3 totals 15 residues. Looked up from germline, CDR1 is MNHEY and CDR2 is SVGEGT. The germline V and J ends were trimmed by 2 bases and 1 base, with 10 bases remaining between them. This CDR3 is CASSYPRERTDTQYF. The CDR3 DNA is TGTGCCAGCAGTTACCCAAGAGAACGCACAGATACGCAGTATTTT.

The rearrangement joins TRBV9 to TRBJ2-1, with D perhaps matching TRBD1 (6 bases). Germline V CDR1 and CDR2: SGDLS, YYNGEE. This CDR3 is 15 amino acids long. Trimming cost V 5 bases and J 0 bases, with 12 bases left between them. The CDR3 DNA follows: TGTGCCAGCAGACCCGGGGACACCTCCTACAATGAGCAGTTCTTC. Protein: CASRPGDTSYNEQFF.

V is TRBV24-1 and J is TRBJ2-3, with D perhaps matching TRBD1 or TRBD2 (5 bases each). Between the trimmed V and J ends, which lost 6 bases and 3 bases, there was a span of 9 bases. The CDR3 spans 13 residues. From germline, CDR1 is KGHDR and CDR2 SFDVKD. Here the CDR3 reads CATSRDGTDTQYF. The CDR3 nucleotides read TGTGCCACCAGTAGGGACGGAACAGATACGCAGTATTTT.

V is TRBV6-2 or TRBV6-3 and J is TRBJ1-5, with a tentative D call TRBD1 (6 bases). Germline V gives CDR1 MNHEY, CDR2 SVGEGT. V was clipped by 5 bases and J by 3 bases, with 14 bases between them. The CDR3 loop spans 15 amino acids. The CDR3 loop is CASSSRGLNNQPQHF. CDR3 in DNA: TGTGCCAGCAGTAGTCGGGGGCTAAACAATCAGCCCCAGCATTTT.

This sequence joins TRBV19 and TRBJ2-3; 11 bases are a match to TRBD2. The CDR3 loop spans 17 amino acids. Germline V CDR1 and CDR2: LNHDA, SQIVND (reference sequence). With 3 bases clipped from V and 6 bases from J, the junction kept 11 bases outside the gene matches. The CDR3 sequence: CASSMVGLAGGYDTQYF. CDR3 nucleotide sequence: TGTGCCAGTAGTATGGTTGGCTTAGCGGGGGGGTACGATACGCAGTATTTT.

J is TRBJ2-7 and V is TRBV19, with no clear D. The CDR3 covers 12 residues. Trimming removed 2 bases from V and 4 bases from J, with 6 bases in between. The germline gives CDR1 LNHDA, CDR2 SQIVND (reference sequence). The CDR3 sequence is CASSIPDYEQYF. The DNA of the CDR3 is TGTGCCAGTAGTATACCGGATTACGAGCAGTACTTC.

V is TRBV25-1 and J is TRBJ1-5; D not resolved. The V and J ends lost 8 bases and 0 bases respectively, with 14 bases between them. This CDR3 is built from 15 residues. The germline V gene has CDR1 MGHDK and CDR2 SYGVNS. CDR3 loop: CASPRKGGSNQPQHF. The CDR3 coding sequence is TGTGCCAGCCCCAGGAAGGGAGGTAGCAATCAGCCCCAGCATTTT.

This clone showed up just once. The chain employs TRBV11-3 and TRBJ2-1; D uncertain. Deletions cut 4 bases from V and 0 bases from J, with 10 bases between. Germline CDR1 SGHNT, CDR2 YENEEA. The CDR3 runs to 15 residues. DNA for the CDR3: TGTGCCAGCAGCTCTGTTCCCAGCTCCTACAATGAGCAGTTCTTC. It is translated as CASSSVPSSYNEQFF.

V gene TRBV6-5 combines with J gene TRBJ1-1, with D maybe TRBD1 (5 bases). CDR1 is MNHEY, CDR2 SVGAGI, per germline. Trimming removed 6 bases at V and 0 bases at J, with 11 bases between. This CDR3 comprises 14 residues. CDR3: CASRIQVLNTEAFF. The CDR3 coding sequence is TGTGCCAGCAGAATACAGGTATTGAACACTGAAGCTTTCTTT.

The rearrangement uses TRBV5-1 and TRBJ1-1; maybe TRBD1 (6 bases). V gave up 4 bases and J gave up 8 bases, with 18 bases separating them. The CDR3 has 14 residues. The germline gives CDR1 SGHRS, CDR2 YFSETQ. The CDR3 spells CASSPLKGGREAFF. The CDR3 bases are TGCGCCAGCAGCCCATTAAAAGGGGGGCGCGAAGCTTTCTTT.

The chain recombines TRBV7-2 with TRBJ2-4; 10 bases are a match to TRBD2. This CDR3 is 14 amino acids long. Germline lookup yields CDR1 SGHTA and CDR2 FQGNSA. Trimming took 5 bases from V and 13 from J; bases not matched to a gene: 11. Here the CDR3 DNA reads TGTGCCAGCAGCCCGTCTAGCGGGGGCGCGTCCCAGTACTTC. This codes for CASSPSSGGASQYF.

The chain links TRBV23-1 to TRBJ1-5, with D possibly TRBD1 on 6 matching bases. TRBV23-1 is an open reading frame, and its role is uncertain. The CDR3 runs 16 residues. The germline V and J ends were trimmed by 4 bases and 6 bases, with 19 bases remaining between them. DNA of the CDR3: TGCGCCAGCAGTCTGAACCCGACAGGCCGGCTTCAGCCCCAGCATTTT. This translates into CASSLNPTGRLQPQHF.